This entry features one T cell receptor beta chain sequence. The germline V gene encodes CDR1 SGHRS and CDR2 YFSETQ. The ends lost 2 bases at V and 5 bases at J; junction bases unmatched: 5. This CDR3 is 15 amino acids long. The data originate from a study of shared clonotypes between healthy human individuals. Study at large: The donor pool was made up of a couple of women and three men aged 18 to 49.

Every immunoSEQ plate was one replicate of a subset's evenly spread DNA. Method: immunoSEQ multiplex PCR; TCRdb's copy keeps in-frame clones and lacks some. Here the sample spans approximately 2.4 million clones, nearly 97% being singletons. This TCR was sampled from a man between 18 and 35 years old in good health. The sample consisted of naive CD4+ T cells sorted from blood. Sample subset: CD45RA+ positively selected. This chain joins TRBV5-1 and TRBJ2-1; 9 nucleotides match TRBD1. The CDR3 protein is CASSFGDRANNEQFF. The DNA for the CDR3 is TGCGCCAGCAGCTTTGGGGACAGGGCCAACAATGAGCAGTTCTTC. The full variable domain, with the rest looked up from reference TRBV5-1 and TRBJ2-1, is KAGVTQTPRYLIKTRGQQVTLSCSPISGHRSVSWYQQTPGQGLQFLFEYFSETQRNKGNFPGRFSGRQFSNSRSEMNVSTLELGDSALYLCASSFGDRANNEQFFGPGTRLTVL.